What follows are 22 T cell receptor beta chains derived from one specimen sequenced in a study of patients and donors after allogeneic stem cell transplantation. Using its own MiXCR run on the RT-PCR reads, TCRdb lists one record per CDR3 protein. Among approximately 160,000 distinct CDR3 sequences listed, 30% were seen once. The sample taken for sequencing was blood, either unsorted or a sorted T cell fraction (not recorded which). The receptors were gathered from a human donor who was either an allogeneic HSCT recipient or a stem cell or donor lymphocyte infusion donor (not recorded which). It is not recorded whose cells these are; they may come from a transplant donor.

The chain combines TRBV28 with TRBJ1-4, with D unresolved. The germline V gene encodes CDR1 MDHEN and CDR2 SYDVKM. V was pared by 3 bases and J by 7 bases, with 12 bases between. The CDR3 runs 14 residues. The CDR3 here is CASSLSTTSEKLFF. In DNA form, the CDR3 reads TGTGCCAGCAGTTTGAGTACCACGAGTGAAAAACTGTTTTTT.

The chain carries TRBV7-9 and TRBJ1-1; D is ambiguous. Per germline, CDR1 SEHNR and CDR2 FQNEAQ (reference sequence). V lost 10 bases and J lost 1, with 10 bases in between. The CDR3 has 12 residues. CDR3 in DNA: TGTGCCACCAATCTACAGAACACTGAAGCTTTCTTT. Encoded protein: CATNLQNTEAFF.

This clonotype was counted a few times. The rearrangement joins TRBV7-3 to TRBJ1-2; 7 nucleotides agree with TRBD1. Trimming took 5 bases from V and 4 from J; bases not matched to a gene: 10. Germline V gene lookup returns CDR1 SGHTA and CDR2 FQGTGA. CDR3 size: 15 residues. The CDR3 loop is CASSPYKGAIYGYTF. CDR3 coding DNA: TGTGCCAGCAGCCCATATAAGGGGGCAATCTATGGCTACACCTTC.

The chain is built from TRBV23-1 and TRBJ2-5; no firm D call. TRBV23-1 is an ORF, with its function uncertain. CDR3 length: 12 amino acids. Trimming cost V 0 bases and J 6 bases, with 5 bases left between them. CDR3 sequence reads: CASSQSGKTQYF. The CDR3 DNA sequence: TGCGCCAGCAGTCAATCAGGAAAGACCCAGTACTTC.

The chain couples TRBV20-1 to TRBJ2-1, with TRBD2 matching over 7 bases. The CDR3 totals 15 residues. CDR1 is DFQATT and CDR2 is SNEGSKA in the germline V gene (reference sequence). Losses at the gene ends were 3 bases for V and 3 bases for J; bases not matched to a gene: 8. Here the CDR3 reads CSASRASGIYNEQFF. CDR3 coding DNA: TGCAGTGCTAGTCGGGCTAGCGGAATCTACAATGAGCAGTTCTTC.

This clonotype has just a few counts. DNA of the CDR3: TGTGCCAGCTCACCTAAACCGGGACAGACATATTCTGGCTACACCTTC. Protein: CASSPKPGQTYSGYTF. This chain connects TRBV18 to TRBJ1-2; 7 positions match TRBD1. Germline values: CDR1 KGHSH, CDR2 LQKENI. CDR3 length: 16 amino acids. The J segment lost 7 bases and the V segment lost 3 bases, leaving 14 bases of the junction unmatched.

The chain recombines TRBV7-3 with TRBJ2-1; a possible D gene is TRBD1 (6 bases). The CDR3 is made up of 16 amino acids. Trimming left V 2 bases short and J 6 bases short, with 17 bases between. Germline V gene lookup returns CDR1 SGHTA and CDR2 FQGTGA. The CDR3 DNA reads as TGTGCCAGCAGCTTATCGGGGACATCAAGGCTCAATGAGCAGTTCTTC. This encodes CASSLSGTSRLNEQFF.

This clonotype has just a few counts. The chain recombines TRBV5-1 with TRBJ1-6; no clear D gene. The V and J ends lost 5 bases and 5 bases respectively, with 11 bases between them. The CDR3 covers 14 residues. Germline lookup yields CDR1 SGHRS and CDR2 YFSETQ. DNA for the CDR3: TGCGCCAGCAGTGGAACGGTCAATAATTCACCCCTCCACTTT. This sequence encodes CASSGTVNNSPLHF.

The chain employs TRBV5-6 and TRBJ2-7, with 9 bases lining up with TRBD1. The germline V gene has CDR1 SGHDT and CDR2 YYEEEE. CDR3 length: 14 amino acids. J gave up 3 bases and V 3 bases, and 4 bases lay outside the gene matches. The CDR3 DNA reads as TGTGCCAGCAGCTGGGGACAGGGATACTACGAGCAGTACTTC. Its protein is CASSWGQGYYEQYF.

The rearrangement uses TRBV20-1 and TRBJ1-3, with 9 nucleotides matching TRBD1. This CDR3 spans 12 amino acids. Germline CDR1 DFQATT, CDR2 SNEGSKA (reference sequence). The J segment lost 4 bases and the V segment lost 5 bases, leaving 0 bases of the junction unmatched. The CDR3 is CSAGTGGNTIYF. DNA of the CDR3: TGCAGTGCTGGGACAGGGGGAAACACCATATATTTT.

This clonotype was counted between two and nine times. The chain uses TRBV6-5 and TRBJ1-4; D is uncertain. This CDR3 region has 16 residues. Looked up from germline, CDR1 is MNHEY and CDR2 is SVGAGI. V shed 4 bases and J shed 3 bases, with 15 bases lying between them. Here the CDR3 reads CASSSIREEANEKLFF. DNA of the CDR3: TGTGCCAGCAGTTCTATAAGAGAAGAAGCTAATGAAAAACTGTTTTTT.

This clonotype was counted many times. CDR3 protein: CASTGTRTSGYTF. The CDR3, as DNA: TGTGCCAGCACGGGGACCCGAACGAGTGGCTACACCTTC. The chain recombines TRBV9 with TRBJ1-2; possible D gene TRBD1, 5 bases. The germline V and J ends were trimmed by 6 bases and 7 bases, with 16 bases remaining between them. The CDR3 runs to 13 residues. The germline V gene has CDR1 SGDLS and CDR2 YYNGEE.

This clonotype has a handful of counts. The chain recombines TRBV10-3 with TRBJ2-7; TRBD1 matches 10 bases. The CDR3 consists of 16 residues. CDR1 is ENHRY and CDR2 is SYGVKD in the germline V gene. V trimming: 4 bases; J trimming: 1 base; junction bases outside the gene matches: 7. Here the CDR3 reads CAISARDRGGSYEQYF. CDR3 bases: TGTGCCATCAGTGCCCGGGACAGGGGAGGGTCCTACGAGCAGTACTTC.

The V and J genes are TRBV6-5 and TRBJ1-4; 7 bases align to TRBD1. The junction had 13 bases not matched to a gene; V was cut back by 2 bases and J by 10 bases. This CDR3 spans 16 amino acids. Germline V gives CDR1 MNHEY, CDR2 SVGAGI. DNA of the CDR3: TGTGCCAGCAGTTACAGCTTTGAAAACGCAGGGGGAAAACTGTTTTTT. Its protein product is CASSYSFENAGGKLFF.

The V call is TRBV4-1, the J call TRBJ1-6, with a weak D call TRBD1 (5 bases). This CDR3 has 14 amino acids. Trimming stripped 2 bases from V and 10 bases from J, with 12 bases between. Germline CDR1 is MGHRA and CDR2 is YSYEKL. CDR3 in amino acids: CASSQSRDWSPLHF. The CDR3 nucleotides read TGCGCCAGCAGCCAATCCAGGGATTGGTCACCCCTCCACTTT.

CDR3 loop: CASSQLAPYRGYGYTF. CDR3 nucleotide sequence: TGTGCCAGCAGCCAACTGGCCCCCTATCGCGGCTATGGCTACACCTTC. The chain carries TRBV3-1 and TRBJ1-2; D remains unclear. Trimming removed 2 bases from V and 4 bases from J, with 17 bases in between. The germline V gene encodes CDR1 LGHDT and CDR2 YNNKEL (reference sequence). There are 16 residues in the CDR3.

The CDR3 sequence is CASSEIWGGEQFF. The CDR3 DNA sequence: TGTGCCAGCAGTGAGATTTGGGGCGGGGAGCAGTTCTTC. The chain links TRBV2 to TRBJ2-1; D tentatively fits TRBD1 or TRBD2 (5 bases each). Germline V lookup: CDR1 SNHLY, CDR2 FYNNEI. The CDR3 runs 13 residues. Between the trimmed V and J ends, which lost 3 bases and 10 bases, there was a span of 13 bases.

This clonotype showed up many times. This chain connects TRBV12-3 or TRBV12-4 to TRBJ1-5, with a tentative D call TRBD1 (5 bases). V was trimmed by 3 bases and J by 0 bases, leaving 12 bases between them. The CDR3 length is 16 residues. The CDR3 sequence is CASSFGGPNSNQPQHF. The CDR3 DNA is TGTGCCAGCAGTTTTGGGGGACCGAATAGCAATCAGCCCCAGCATTTT.

The table lists this clonotype with a few counts. The J gene is TRBJ2-1, the V gene TRBV20-1; TRBD2 matches at 11 bases. After removal of 3 bases from V and 4 bases from J, the junction contained 5 bases not matched to a gene. The CDR3 is 15 amino acids. The germline V gene encodes CDR1 DFQATT and CDR2 SNEGSKA (reference sequence). The CDR3 protein is CSASRGTSGYNEQFF. CDR3 nucleotide sequence: TGCAGTGCTAGCAGGGGGACTAGCGGATACAATGAGCAGTTCTTC.

The rearrangement links TRBV20-1 to TRBJ2-1; 8 positions match TRBD2. Looked up from germline, CDR1 is DFQATT and CDR2 is SNEGSKA (reference sequence). Trimming cost V 5 bases and J 7 bases; bases outside gene matches: 13. The CDR3 covers 15 residues. CDR3 in DNA: TGCAGTGCTCCGGAAACGCTAGCGGGTGATAATGAGCAGTTCTTC. Its protein is CSAPETLAGDNEQFF.

This clonotype came up a few times. The chain combines TRBV20-1 with TRBJ1-3; D is unclear. Germline CDR1 DFQATT, CDR2 SNEGSKA (reference sequence). With 2 bases removed from V and 1 base from J, the gap between germline ends came to 6 bases. The CDR3 extends over 13 amino acids. The CDR3: CSARQESGNTIYF. The CDR3, as DNA: TGCAGTGCTAGACAAGAGTCTGGAAACACCATATATTTT.

The genes are TRBV28 and TRBJ1-4; D possibly corresponds to TRBD1 (6 bases). CDR1 MDHEN and CDR2 SYDVKM come from the germline V gene. CDR3 size: 14 residues. V gave up 5 bases and J gave up 4 bases, with 11 bases separating them. In DNA, the CDR3 is TGTGCCAGCAGTCTCGGACAGTTTAATGAAAAACTGTTTTTT. Its protein product is CASSLGQFNEKLFF.